Below are 6 T cell receptor beta chains sequenced from a single sample in a study of CD8+ T cells in alopecia areata. Treatment defined: oral pan-JAK inhibitor, 5-10 mg twice daily. Extraction and reverse transcription of RNA yielded cDNA as the sequencing template. The assay was immunoSEQ multiplex PCR, and TCRdb's table has in-frame clones only and misses some. The table has 200,000 to 250,000 clones, 64% seen once. The sample was CD4+ T cells sorted from blood, taken at week 4, from a patient treated with tofacitinib. These receptors all come from a human donor with alopecia areata.

In this sample, this clone turned up a few times. The chain has TRBV29-1 and TRBJ2-3; D uncertain. CDR1 SQVTM and CDR2 ANQGSEA come from the germline V gene. Deletions cut 7 bases from V and 1 base from J, with 9 bases between. The CDR3 totals 12 residues. Written as DNA, the CDR3 is TGCAGCGGCGCTGTGGGCACAGATACGCAGTATTTT. Encoded protein: CSGAVGTDTQYF.

The CDR3 nucleotides are TGTGCCAGCAGCTTTGTACAGGCAGATACGCAGTATTTT. It translates to CASSFVQADTQYF. The chain uses TRBV5-4 and TRBJ2-3; possible D gene TRBD1, 5 bases. The CDR3 is 13 amino acids. With 2 bases removed from V and 4 bases from J, the gap between germline ends came to 8 bases. The germline gives CDR1 SGHNT, CDR2 YYREEE (reference sequence).

This clone showed up just a few times. The chain recombines TRBV4-1 with TRBJ1-6; 8 bases are a match to TRBD1. Trimming took 5 bases from V and 0 from J; bases not matched to a gene: 12. Germline V lookup: CDR1 MGHRA, CDR2 YSYEKL. CDR3 length: 19 residues. DNA of the CDR3: TGCGCCAGCAGCTTAACCCCAGGACAGGGAAGCTCCTATAATTCACCCCTCCACTTT. It is translated as CASSLTPGQGSSYNSPLHF.

The chain recombines TRBV7-8 with TRBJ1-1; D unclear. Deletions cut 5 bases from V and 0 bases from J, with 7 bases between. Per the germline V gene, CDR1 is SGHVS and CDR2 is FQNEAQ. The CDR3 has 13 residues. CDR3 coding DNA: TGTGCCAGCAGCCGAACAGTGAACACTGAAGCTTTCTTT. Protein product: CASSRTVNTEAFF.

J is TRBJ1-2 and V is TRBV9; 10 bases agree with TRBD1. Trimming at V came to 3 bases and at J to 3 bases, leaving 5 bases not matched to a gene. This CDR3 is 15 amino acids long. The V gene's germline CDR1 is SGDLS and CDR2 YYNGEE. CDR3 sequence: CASSATGTGDYGYTF. CDR3 sequence (DNA): TGTGCCAGCAGCGCCACCGGGACAGGGGACTATGGCTACACCTTC.

This clone showed up just once. This chain links TRBV29-1 with TRBJ1-1, with a weak D call TRBD1 (6 bases). The V end lost 1 base, the J end lost 5 bases, and 14 bases lay between the germline ends. Germline values: CDR1 SQVTM, CDR2 ANQGSEA. The CDR3 runs to 14 residues. The CDR3 protein is CSVEASTQGTEAFF. The CDR3 region has the DNA TGCAGCGTTGAAGCTTCAACCCAGGGGACTGAAGCTTTCTTT.